The clone carrying this T cell receptor beta chain was seen at least ten times. As yet, its antigen is unknown. Each cell subset's genomic DNA was divided evenly among several immunoSEQ plates. In the original processing: Filtering was not the same, since immunoSEQ gave junction-only sequences without quality scores. Data came from immunoSEQ multiplex PCR; TCRdb stores just in-frame clones and leaves some out. V and J calls plus clone size are reproduced from that table; the DNA served to infer D and trimming. The sample lists about a million clones; around 80% were seen once. The data originate from a study of shared clonotypes between healthy human individuals. Study-level points and caveats: Memory subsets had estimated richness that was generally smaller than that of naive subsets.

The authors divided CD4+ cells into CD45RA+ naive and CD45RA-negative memory subsets. Specimen: memory CD4+ T cells sorted from blood. The subset denotes: CD45RA-negative fraction. This TCR came from a young man in good health.

The CDR3 is CASSTGVAYNSPLHF. The CDR3 DNA is TGTGCCAGCAGCACAGGGGTCGCCTATAATTCACCCCTCCACTTT. V and J are TRBV7-2 and TRBJ1-6, with 7 bases identical to TRBD1. CDR1 SGHTA and CDR2 FQGNSA come from the germline V gene. This CDR3 is 15 amino acids long. V lost 5 bases and J lost 2; bases outside the gene matches: 3. The variable domain in full, completed from reference TRBV7-2 and TRBJ1-6, reads GAGVSQSPSNKVTEKGKDVELRCDPISGHTALYWYRQSLGQGLEFLIYFQGNSAPDKSGLPSDRFSAERTGGSVSTLTIQRTQQEDSAVYLCASSTGVAYNSPLHFGNGTRLTVT.